Given below is one T cell receptor beta chain in context. The record originates from a study of OX40 agonist ivuxolimab in advanced cancers. Only in-frame clones appear in the TCRdb table, and some are missing; sequencing was by immunoSEQ multiplex PCR. The top ten clones hold just under 2.5% of a sample with tens of thousands of clones, 80% to 90% of them seen once. Germline loops: CDR1 LNHDA, CDR2 SQIVND (reference sequence). This CDR3 contains 14 residues. Between the trimmed V and J ends, which lost 7 bases and 7 bases, there was a span of 17 bases. The TCR was taken from an adult with an advanced solid tumor such as melanoma, head and neck, liver or kidney cancer. The V gene is TRBV19, the J gene TRBJ1-5; D unclear. Sequencing was performed on CD4+ or CD8+ T cells sorted from blood, taken in a trial of the OX40 agonist ivuxolimab. In DNA, the CDR3 is TGTGCCAGTAAAGATGAGACCCTTGGACAGCCCCAGCATTTT. It specifies CASKDETLGQPQHF.